The next 5 T cell receptor beta chains were all read from a single sample in a study of shared clonotypes between healthy human individuals. Naive-designated CD8 cells lacked CD45RO, were positively enriched for CCR7, and omitted terminally differentiated effector memory CD45RA+ cells. Produced via immunoSEQ multiplex PCR; TCRdb's table is partial and in-frame only. Of 1.5 million to 2.5 million clones listed, about 95% were seen once; the top ten hold more than 0.9%. Sequenced material: naive CD8+ T cells sorted from blood. The receptor set was obtained from a man aged 18-30 years in good health.

This chain connects TRBV4-1 to TRBJ1-1; unclear D gene. The CDR3 has 13 amino acids. Germline values: CDR1 MGHRA, CDR2 YSYEKL. The V and J ends lost 2 bases and 0 bases respectively, with 4 bases between them. DNA for the CDR3: TGCGCCAGCAGCCAACGGGTGAACACTGAAGCTTTCTTT. Protein: CASSQRVNTEAFF.

The V gene is TRBV6-5, the J gene TRBJ1-5; possible D gene TRBD1, 5 bases. V lost 5 bases, J lost 9 bases, and 14 bases lay in between. CDR1 is MNHEY and CDR2 is SVGAGI in the germline V gene. This CDR3 is 13 amino acids long. Written as DNA, the CDR3 is TGTGCCAGCAGTGAGACAGCTGAGAGGCCCCAGCATTTT. Its protein is CASSETAERPQHF.

The chain links TRBV6-1 to TRBJ2-7, with TRBD1 matching over 10 bases. The CDR3 sequence is 18 residues long. Germline CDR1 is MNHNS and CDR2 is SASEGT. V trimming: 4 bases; J trimming: 0 bases; junction bases outside the gene matches: 12. Here the CDR3 DNA reads TGTGCCAGCAGTGTTGTGACAGGGGGCCATCCCTTCTCCTACGAGCAGTACTTC. Translating gives CASSVVTGGHPFSYEQYF.

Points on this clone: Other nucleotide sequences from this sample produce the same CDR3. This sequence joins TRBV6-5 and TRBJ1-6; no clear D. The CDR3 has 16 amino acids. Trimming pared 0 bases from V and 0 bases from J, leaving 6 bases between. CDR1 is MNHEY and CDR2 is SVGAGI in the germline V gene. As DNA, the CDR3 is TGTGCCAGCAGTTACTCGGGGAGCTCCTATAATTCACCCCTCCACTTT. Translation: CASSYSGSSYNSPLHF.

CDR3 region: CASSDTSGSTYEQYF. The CDR3, as DNA: TGTGCCAGCAGTGATACTAGCGGGAGCACCTACGAGCAGTACTTC. The chain links TRBV2 to TRBJ2-7; 11 bases match TRBD2. V shed 3 bases and J 2 bases; nucleotides not matched to a gene: 3. This CDR3 contains 15 residues. Germline CDR1 is SNHLY and CDR2 is FYNNEI.